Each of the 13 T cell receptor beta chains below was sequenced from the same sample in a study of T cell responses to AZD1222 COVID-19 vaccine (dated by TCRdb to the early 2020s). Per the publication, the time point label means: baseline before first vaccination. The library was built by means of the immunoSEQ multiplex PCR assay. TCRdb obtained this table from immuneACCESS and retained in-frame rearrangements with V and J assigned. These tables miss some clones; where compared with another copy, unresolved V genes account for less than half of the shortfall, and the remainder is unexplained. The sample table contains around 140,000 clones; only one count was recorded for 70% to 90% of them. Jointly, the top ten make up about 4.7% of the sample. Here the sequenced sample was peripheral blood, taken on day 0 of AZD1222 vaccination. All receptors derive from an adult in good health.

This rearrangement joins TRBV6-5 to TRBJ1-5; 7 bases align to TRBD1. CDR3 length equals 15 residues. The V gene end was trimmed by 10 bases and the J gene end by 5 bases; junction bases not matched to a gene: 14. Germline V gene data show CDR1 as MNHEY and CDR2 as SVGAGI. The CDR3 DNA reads TGTGCCATCGCGTATGGAGGGGGCTCGTATCAGCCCCAGCATTTT. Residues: CAIAYGGGSYQPQHF.

As DNA, the CDR3 is TGTGCCAGCAGTTACGGGAACACTGAAGCTTTCTTT. Residues: CASSYGNTEAFF. This chain links TRBV28 with TRBJ1-1, with D unclear. The CDR3 loop spans 12 amino acids. Germline CDR1 MDHEN, CDR2 SYDVKM. V was clipped by 4 bases and J by 1 base, with 4 bases between them.

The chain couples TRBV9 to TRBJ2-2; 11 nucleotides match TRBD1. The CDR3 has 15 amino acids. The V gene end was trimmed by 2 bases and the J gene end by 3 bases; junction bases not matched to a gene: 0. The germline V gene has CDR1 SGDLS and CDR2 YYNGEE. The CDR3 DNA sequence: TGTGCCAGCAGCGTGGGACAGGGGGACACCGGGGAGCTGTTTTTT. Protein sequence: CASSVGQGDTGELFF. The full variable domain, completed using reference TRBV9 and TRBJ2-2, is DSGVTQTPKHLITATGQRVTLRCSPRSGDLSVYWYQQSLDQGLQFLIQYYNGEERAKGNILERFSAQQFPDLHSELNLSSLELGDSALYFCASSVGQGDTGELFFGEGSRLTVL.

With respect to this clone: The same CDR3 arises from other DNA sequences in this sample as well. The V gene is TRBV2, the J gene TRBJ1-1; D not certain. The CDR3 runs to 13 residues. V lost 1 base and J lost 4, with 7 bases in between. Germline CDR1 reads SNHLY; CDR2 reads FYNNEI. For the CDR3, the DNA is TGTGCCAGCAGTGAAGGGGCGGGCACTGAAGCTTTCTTT. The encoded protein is CASSEGAGTEAFF.

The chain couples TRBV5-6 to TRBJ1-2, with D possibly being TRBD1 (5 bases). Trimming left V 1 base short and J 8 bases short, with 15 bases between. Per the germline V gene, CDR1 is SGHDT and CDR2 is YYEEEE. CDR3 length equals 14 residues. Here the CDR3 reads CASSLRGLPLGYTF. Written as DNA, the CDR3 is TGTGCCAGCAGCTTGCGGGGACTACCATTGGGCTACACCTTC. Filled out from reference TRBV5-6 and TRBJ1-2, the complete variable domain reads DAGVTQSPTHLIKTRGQQVTLRCSPKSGHDTVSWYQQALGQGPQFIFQYYEEEERQRGNFPDRFSGHQFPNYSSELNVNALLLGDSALYLCASSLRGLPLGYTFGSGTRLTVV.

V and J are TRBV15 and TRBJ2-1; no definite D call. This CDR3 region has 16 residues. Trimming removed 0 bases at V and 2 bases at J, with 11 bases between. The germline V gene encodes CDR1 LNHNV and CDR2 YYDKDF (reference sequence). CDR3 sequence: CATSRDNDPTYNEQFF. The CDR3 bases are TGTGCCACCAGCAGAGATAACGACCCTACCTACAATGAGCAGTTCTTC. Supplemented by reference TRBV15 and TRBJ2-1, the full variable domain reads DAMVIQNPRYQVTQFGKPVTLSCSQTLNHNVMYWYQQKSSQAPKLLFHYYDKDFNNEADTPDNFQSRRPNTSFCFLDIRSPGLGDTAMYLCATSRDNDPTYNEQFFGPGTRLTVL.

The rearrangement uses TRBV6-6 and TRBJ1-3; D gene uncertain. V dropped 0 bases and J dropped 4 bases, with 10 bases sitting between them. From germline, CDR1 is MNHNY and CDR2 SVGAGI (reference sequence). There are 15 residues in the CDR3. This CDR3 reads CASSYSSPRGNTIYF. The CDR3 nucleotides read TGTGCCAGCAGTTACTCAAGCCCTCGGGGAAACACCATATATTTT.

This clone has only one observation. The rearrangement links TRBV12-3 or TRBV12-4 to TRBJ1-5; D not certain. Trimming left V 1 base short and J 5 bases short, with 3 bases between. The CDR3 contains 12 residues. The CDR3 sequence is CASSLVYQPQHF. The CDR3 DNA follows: TGTGCCAGCAGTTTAGTATATCAGCCCCAGCATTTT.

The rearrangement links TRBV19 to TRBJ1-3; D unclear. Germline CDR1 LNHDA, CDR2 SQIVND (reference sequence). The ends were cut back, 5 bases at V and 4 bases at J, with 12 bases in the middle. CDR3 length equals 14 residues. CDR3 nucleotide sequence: TGTGCCAGTAGTCGCCTGCCTGGGGGAAACACCATATATTTT. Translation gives CASSRLPGGNTIYF.

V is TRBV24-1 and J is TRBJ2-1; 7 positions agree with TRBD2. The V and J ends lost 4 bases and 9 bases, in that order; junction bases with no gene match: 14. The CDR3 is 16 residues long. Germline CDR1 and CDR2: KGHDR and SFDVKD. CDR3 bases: TGTGCCACCAGTGACCCCACTCTAGGGAGGGGTGGTGAGCAGTTCTTC. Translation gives CATSDPTLGRGGEQFF.

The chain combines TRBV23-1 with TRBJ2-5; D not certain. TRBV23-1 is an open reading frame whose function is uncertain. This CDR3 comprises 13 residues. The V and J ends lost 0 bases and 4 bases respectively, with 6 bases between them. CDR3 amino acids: CASSQSFAETQYF. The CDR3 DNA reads TGCGCCAGCAGTCAATCATTTGCAGAGACCCAGTACTTC.

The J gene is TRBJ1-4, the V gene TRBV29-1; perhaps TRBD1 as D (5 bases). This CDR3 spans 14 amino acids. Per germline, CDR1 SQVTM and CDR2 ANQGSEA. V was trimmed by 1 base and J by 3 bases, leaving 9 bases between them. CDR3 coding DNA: TGCAGCGTTGAAGTGGCGGGGGCTAATGAAAAACTGTTTTTT. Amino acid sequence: CSVEVAGANEKLFF.

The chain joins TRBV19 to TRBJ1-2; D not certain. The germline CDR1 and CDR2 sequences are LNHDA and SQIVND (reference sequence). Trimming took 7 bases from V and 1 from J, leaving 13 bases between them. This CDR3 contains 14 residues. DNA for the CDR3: TGTGCCAGTAAAGGGAGTAACCTTAACTATGGCTACACCTTC. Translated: CASKGSNLNYGYTF.